This T cell receptor (beta chain) was documented in a study of blood T cell repertoires in COVID-19. Study-level information: Italy, Spain and the United States were the sources of the convalescent and acute COVID-19 samples. T cells, B-cell-depleted T cells, or PBMCs supplied cDNA or gDNA.

V gave up 6 bases and J gave up 1 base; unmatched junction bases: 3. The CDR3 covers 14 residues. CDR1 and CDR2 (germline): MNHEY, SVGEGT. This clone was observed a handful of times. Study processing details: Estimates of nucleated cell counts were drawn from the amplification of reference gene primers. The assay was immunoSEQ multiplex PCR, and TCRdb's table has in-frame clones only and misses some. V, J and clone size are those of that table, while D and trimming were read from the DNA. The sample records some 150,000 clones, less than 90% being singletons. Input material: peripheral blood. The sequence was collected from a human donor in a cohort sampled during active COVID-19. The chain recombines TRBV6-2 or TRBV6-3 with TRBJ1-5; TRBD1 matches 7 bases. CDR3 nucleotide sequence: TGTGCCAGCAGCCGGGGACAGAGCAATCAGCCCCAGCATTTT. As protein: CASSRGQSNQPQHF.